The sequence of this TCR beta chain was determined in a study of PD-1 blockade in classical Hodgkin lymphoma. Findings and caveats of the study: Newly diagnosed patients were said to have less baseline TCR diversity than healthy donors did. Individuals initiating nivolumab under 1 year after ASCT were excluded.

The CDR3 runs 16 residues. The germline V gene has CDR1 SGHDT and CDR2 YYEEEE. V gave up 4 bases and J gave up 0 bases, with 14 bases separating them. Points on this clone: Its target is not known.

Time point specified: cycle 4 day 1 (C4D1), after six to seven weeks of nivolumab. There was relapse after autologous stem cell transplantation in every patient, and there was variation in brentuximab vedotin exposure. Patients showed best responses of complete response, partial response or progressive disease. Profiling relied on immunoSEQ multiplex PCR, and the TCRdb table lists in-frame clones only, not all of them. Among some 95,000 clones listed, approximately 90% were seen once. The material sequenced was peripheral blood mononuclear cells (PBMCs), taken before the fourth cycle of nivolumab. This TCR derives from a human donor with classical Hodgkin lymphoma. The chain recombines TRBV5-6 with TRBJ2-1, with D possibly being TRBD2 (6 bases). The CDR3 loop is CASSPVTGSSYNEQFF. The CDR3 DNA follows: TGTGCCAGCAGCCCGGTCACCGGGAGCTCCTACAATGAGCAGTTCTTC. The variable domain in full, with the rest retrieved from reference TRBV5-6 and TRBJ2-1, is DAGVTQSPTHLIKTRGQQVTLRCSPKSGHDTVSWYQQALGQGPQFIFQYYEEEERQRGNFPDRFSGHQFPNYSSELNVNALLLGDSALYLCASSPVTGSSYNEQFFGPGTRLTVL.